The T cell receptor beta chain described here comes from a study of blood T cells in healthy people across ages. Study background: Template switching picked up about one barcoded beta molecule for each two T cells.

The V gene's germline CDR1 is SGHVS and CDR2 FQNEAQ. The CDR3 covers 14 residues. Primed by a sample-barcoded 5' primer and a J-beta primer mix, a second PCR proceeded for roughly 7 to 12 cycles. Every single cDNA molecule received a tag from a template-switch adaptor with 12 random nucleotides. TCRdb fed the 5' RACE reads into MiXCR, producing one record per CDR3 protein. Among around 870,000 distinct CDR3 sequences listed, 25% to 35% were seen once. A minimum of 5 micrograms of total RNA was extracted per sample. With regard to this clonotype: Antigen unknown. The junction differs from germline at one of its ends, possibly a read error.

Findings and limits, study-wide: Higher diversity, along with more naive CD4+ cells, distinguished long-lived donors from aged donors.

The origin of this receptor is a woman at least 80 years old in good health. The rearrangement joins TRBV7-8 to TRBJ2-3, with D maybe TRBD1 (6 bases). The material sequenced was blood. The CDR3 loop is CVSSKTGAPDTQYF. In DNA form, the CDR3 reads TGTGTCAGCAGCAAGACAGGAGCTCCCGATACGCAGTATTTT.